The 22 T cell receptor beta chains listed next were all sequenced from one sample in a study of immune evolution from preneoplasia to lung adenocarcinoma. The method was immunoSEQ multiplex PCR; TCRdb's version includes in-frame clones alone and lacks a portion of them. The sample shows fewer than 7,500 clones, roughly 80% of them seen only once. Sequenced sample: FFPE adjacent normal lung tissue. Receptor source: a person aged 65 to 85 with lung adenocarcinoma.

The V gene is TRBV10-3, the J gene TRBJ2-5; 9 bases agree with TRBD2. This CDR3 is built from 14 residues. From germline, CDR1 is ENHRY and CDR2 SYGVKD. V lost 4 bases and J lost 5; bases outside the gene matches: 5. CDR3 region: CAISGTSEEETQYF. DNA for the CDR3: TGTGCCATCAGTGGGACTAGCGAGGAGGAGACCCAGTACTTC.

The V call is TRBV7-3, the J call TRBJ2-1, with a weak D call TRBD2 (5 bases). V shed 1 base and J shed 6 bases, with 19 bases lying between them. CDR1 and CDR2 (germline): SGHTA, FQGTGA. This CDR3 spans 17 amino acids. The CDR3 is CASSLNPPGTWANEQFF. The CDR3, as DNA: TGTGCCAGCAGCTTAAATCCCCCGGGAACATGGGCCAATGAGCAGTTCTTC.

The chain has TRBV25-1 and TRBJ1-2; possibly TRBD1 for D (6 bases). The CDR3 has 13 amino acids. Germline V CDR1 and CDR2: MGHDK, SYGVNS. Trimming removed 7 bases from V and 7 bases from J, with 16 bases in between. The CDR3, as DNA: TGTGCCAGCAACCTTGGTGGACAGTTTGGCTACACCTTC. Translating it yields CASNLGGQFGYTF.

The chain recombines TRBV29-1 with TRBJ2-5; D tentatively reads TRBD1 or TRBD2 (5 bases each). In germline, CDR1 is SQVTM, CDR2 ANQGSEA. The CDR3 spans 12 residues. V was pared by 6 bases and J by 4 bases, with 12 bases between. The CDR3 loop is CSVLGTRETQYF. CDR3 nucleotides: TGCAGCGTCTTAGGGACGAGAGAGACCCAGTACTTC.

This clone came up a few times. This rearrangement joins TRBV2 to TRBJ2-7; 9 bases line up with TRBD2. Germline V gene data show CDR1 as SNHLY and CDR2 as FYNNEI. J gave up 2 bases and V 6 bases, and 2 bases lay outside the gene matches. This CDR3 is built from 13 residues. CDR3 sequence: CASRASGTYEQYF. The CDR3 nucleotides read TGTGCCAGCAGGGCTAGCGGGACCTACGAGCAGTACTTC.

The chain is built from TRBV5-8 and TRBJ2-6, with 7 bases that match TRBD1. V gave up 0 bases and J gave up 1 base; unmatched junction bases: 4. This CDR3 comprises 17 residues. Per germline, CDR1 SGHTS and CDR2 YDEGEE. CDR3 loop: CASSLGQGPSGANVLTF. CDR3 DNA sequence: TGTGCCAGCAGCTTGGGACAGGGTCCTTCTGGGGCCAACGTCCTGACTTTC.

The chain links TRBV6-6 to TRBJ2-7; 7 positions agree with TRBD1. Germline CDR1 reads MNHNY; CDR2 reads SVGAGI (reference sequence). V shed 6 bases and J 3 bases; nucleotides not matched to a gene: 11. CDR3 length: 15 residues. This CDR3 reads CASSHYFDRVYEQYF. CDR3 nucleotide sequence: TGTGCCAGCAGCCATTATTTCGACAGGGTCTACGAGCAGTACTTC.

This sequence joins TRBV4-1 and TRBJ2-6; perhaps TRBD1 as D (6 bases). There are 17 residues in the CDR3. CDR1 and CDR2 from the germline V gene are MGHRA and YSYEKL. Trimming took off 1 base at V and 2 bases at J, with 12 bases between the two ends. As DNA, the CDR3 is TGCGCCAGCAGCCAAGTCGAATCAGGGGCTGGGGCCAACGTCCTGACTTTC. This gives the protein CASSQVESGAGANVLTF.

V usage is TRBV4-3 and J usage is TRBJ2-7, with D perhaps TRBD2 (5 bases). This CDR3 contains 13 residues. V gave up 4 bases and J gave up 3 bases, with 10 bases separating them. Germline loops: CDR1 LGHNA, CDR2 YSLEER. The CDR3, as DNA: TGCGCCAGCAGCCCCAGAGAGGGCTACGAGCAGTACTTC. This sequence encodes CASSPREGYEQYF.

The DNA of the CDR3 is TGTGCCAGTAGCGGACAGGGGAAAGAGACCCAGTACTTC. Its translation: CASSGQGKETQYF. This chain links TRBV19 with TRBJ2-5, with 9 positions matching TRBD1. CDR3 size: 13 residues. With 6 bases clipped from V and 3 bases from J, the junction kept 2 bases outside the gene matches. Looked up from germline, CDR1 is LNHDA and CDR2 is SQIVND (reference sequence).

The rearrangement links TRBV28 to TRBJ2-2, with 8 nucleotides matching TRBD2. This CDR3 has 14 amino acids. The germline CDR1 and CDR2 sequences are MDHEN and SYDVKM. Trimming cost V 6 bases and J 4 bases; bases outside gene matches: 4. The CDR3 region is CASSGTSVTGELFF. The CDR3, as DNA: TGTGCCAGCAGCGGGACTAGTGTCACCGGGGAGCTGTTTTTT.

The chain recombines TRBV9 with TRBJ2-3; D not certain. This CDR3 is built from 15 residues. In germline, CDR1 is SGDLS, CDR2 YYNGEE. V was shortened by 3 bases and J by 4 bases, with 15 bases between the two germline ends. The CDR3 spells CASSAEDWYADTQYF. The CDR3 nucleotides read TGTGCCAGCAGCGCAGAGGATTGGTACGCAGATACGCAGTATTTT.

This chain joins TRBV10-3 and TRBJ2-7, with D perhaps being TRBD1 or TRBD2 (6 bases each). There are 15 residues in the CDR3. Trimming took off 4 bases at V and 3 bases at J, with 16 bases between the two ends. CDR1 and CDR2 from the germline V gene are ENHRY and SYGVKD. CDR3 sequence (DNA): TGTGCCATCAGTGTGTCGGGGGCTCATGACTACGAGCAGTACTTC. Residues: CAISVSGAHDYEQYF.

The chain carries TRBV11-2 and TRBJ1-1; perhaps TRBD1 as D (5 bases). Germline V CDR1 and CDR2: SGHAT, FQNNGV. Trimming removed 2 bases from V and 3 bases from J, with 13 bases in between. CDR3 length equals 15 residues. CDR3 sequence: CASSLRQGRDTEAFF. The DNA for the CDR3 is TGTGCCAGCAGCTTACGGCAGGGCAGGGACACTGAAGCTTTCTTT. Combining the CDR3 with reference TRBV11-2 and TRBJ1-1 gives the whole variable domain EAGVAQSPRYKIIEKRQSVAFWCNPISGHATLYWYQQILGQGPKLLIQFQNNGVVDDSQLPKDRFSAERLKGVDSTLKIQPAKLEDSAVYLCASSLRQGRDTEAFFGQGTRLTVV.

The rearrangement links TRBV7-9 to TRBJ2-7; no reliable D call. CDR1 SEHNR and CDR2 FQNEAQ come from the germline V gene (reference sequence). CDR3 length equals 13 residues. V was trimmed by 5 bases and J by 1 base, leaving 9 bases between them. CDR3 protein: CASSPVASYEQYF. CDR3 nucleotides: TGTGCCAGCAGCCCAGTGGCATCCTACGAGCAGTACTTC.

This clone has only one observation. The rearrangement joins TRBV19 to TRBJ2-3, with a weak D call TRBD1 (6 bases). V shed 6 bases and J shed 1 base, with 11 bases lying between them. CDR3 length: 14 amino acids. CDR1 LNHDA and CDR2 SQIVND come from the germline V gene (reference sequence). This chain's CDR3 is CASSPGHGTDTQYF. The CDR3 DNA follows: TGTGCCAGTAGCCCGGGACATGGCACAGATACGCAGTATTTT.

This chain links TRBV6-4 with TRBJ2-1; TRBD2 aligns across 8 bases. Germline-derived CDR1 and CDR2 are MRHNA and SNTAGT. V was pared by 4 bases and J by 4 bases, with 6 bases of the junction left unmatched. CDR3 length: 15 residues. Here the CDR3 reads CASSAELAAYNEQFF. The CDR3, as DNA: TGTGCCAGCAGTGCGGAACTAGCGGCATACAATGAGCAGTTCTTC.

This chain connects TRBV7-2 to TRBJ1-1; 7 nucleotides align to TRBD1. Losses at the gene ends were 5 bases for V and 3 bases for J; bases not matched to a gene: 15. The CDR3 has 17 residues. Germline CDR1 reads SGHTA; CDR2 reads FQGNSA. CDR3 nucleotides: TGTGCCAGCAGCCCCCCGACAGGGAAAGGTTCCTACACTGAAGCTTTCTTT. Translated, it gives CASSPPTGKGSYTEAFF.

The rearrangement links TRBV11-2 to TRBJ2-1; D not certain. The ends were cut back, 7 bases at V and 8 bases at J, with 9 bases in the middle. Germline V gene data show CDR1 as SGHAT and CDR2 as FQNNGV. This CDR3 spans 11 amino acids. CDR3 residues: CASTDGHEQFF. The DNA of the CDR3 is TGTGCCAGCACTGACGGGCATGAGCAGTTCTTC.

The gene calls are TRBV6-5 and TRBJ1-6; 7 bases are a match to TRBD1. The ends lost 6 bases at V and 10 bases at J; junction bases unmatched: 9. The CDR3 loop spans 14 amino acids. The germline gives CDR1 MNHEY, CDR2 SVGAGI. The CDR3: CASRTTGSGSPLHF. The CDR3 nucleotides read TGTGCCAGCAGGACGACAGGGTCAGGGTCACCCCTCCACTTT.

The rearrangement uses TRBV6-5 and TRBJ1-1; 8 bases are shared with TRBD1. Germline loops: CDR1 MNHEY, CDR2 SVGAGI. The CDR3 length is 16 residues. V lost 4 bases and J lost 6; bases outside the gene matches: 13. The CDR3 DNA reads TGTGCCAGCAGTTCAAACAGGGGGACTAACGAAGCTGAAGCTTTCTTT. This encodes CASSSNRGTNEAEAFF.

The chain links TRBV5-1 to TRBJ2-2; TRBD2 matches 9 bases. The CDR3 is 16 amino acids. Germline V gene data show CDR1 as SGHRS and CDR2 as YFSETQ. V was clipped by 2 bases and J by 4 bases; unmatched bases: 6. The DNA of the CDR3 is TGCGCCAGCAGCTTTCGACTAGCGGAGACCACCGGGGAGCTGTTTTTT. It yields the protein CASSFRLAETTGELFF.